Ten or more counts support the clone carrying this T cell receptor beta chain. Stated time point: newly diagnosed GD, antithyroid drugs for less than 3 months. PBMC RNA was the source of the TCR library. American Thyroid Association guidelines were used to diagnose Graves' disease. Building the TCR beta libraries relied on iRepertoire HTBI primers, and CDR3 regions underwent Arm-PCR. A single record per CDR3 protein comes from TCRdb applying MiXCR to the multiplex PCR reads. This table has roughly 520,000 distinct CDR3 sequences, about 12% appearing once. The CDR3 is 15 amino acids. The germline V gene encodes CDR1 KGHDR and CDR2 SFDVKD. Between the trimmed V and J ends, which lost 0 bases and 2 bases, there was a span of 9 bases. The sample comes from a study of regulatory T cells in long-lasting Graves disease. The data also belong to a second study, concerning T cells in Graves' hyperthyroidism and ophthalmopathy. That work states: Clinicians diagnosed patients from clinical symptoms, serum thyroxine and TRAb, thyroid ultrasound and orbital computed tomography. Researchers ran a first-round RT-PCR on the TCR CDR3 using the HTBI primer set. Ophthalmopathy got predicted by the model a median approximately six months before its onset.

The sequence was obtained from a woman aged 25 to 39 with Graves disease. The rearrangement links TRBV24-1 to TRBJ1-1, with TRBD1 as a possible D gene (6 bases). Sequencing was performed on peripheral blood mononuclear cells (PBMCs), taken at new diagnosis, from a patient treated with antithyroid drugs. CDR3 DNA sequence: TGTGCCACCAGTGATTTGCAGGGGTTAAACACTGAAGCTTTCTTT. Its translation is CATSDLQGLNTEAFF.